This T cell receptor (beta chain) was identified in a study of blood T cell repertoires in COVID-19. Study as a whole: From T cells, B-cell-depleted T cells, or PBMCs came the material, which was cDNA or gDNA.

V was pared by 7 bases and J by 4 bases, with 14 bases of the junction left unmatched. The CDR3 is 16 residues long. Germline V gene data show CDR1 as SGHNT and CDR2 as YENEEA. Ages ranged from roughly 18 to 100 years, with residence in about 24 US areas. Participants' own reports of clinical history determined their cohort assignment. Assay used: immunoSEQ multiplex PCR; TCRdb lists only in-frame clones, some missing. Of around 400,000 clones listed, 91% are singletons. This chain uses TRBV11-3 with TRBJ2-3; 7 bases fit TRBD2. The sequencing sample was made of PBMCs or T cells enriched from blood (not recorded which). The TCR was taken from a woman between 40 and 50 years old who had been exposed to COVID-19. The chain's CDR3 is CASNKAGTVLSDTQYF. The CDR3 region has the DNA TGTGCCAGCAACAAAGCGGGAACCGTTTTGTCAGATACGCAGTATTTT.